The rows below give T cell receptor beta chains drawn from one sample of a study of T cell changes during pregnancy in multiple sclerosis. Clones were read by immunoSEQ multiplex PCR, and TCRdb kept only the in-frame ones, dropping some. Seen here are 100,000 to 110,000 clones, 92% observed once, and the top ten hold 1.9%. The sequencing here drew on peripheral blood, taken after pregnancy. These receptors came from a female donor with multiple sclerosis, enrolled in a pregnancy study. CDR3s include the opening cysteine and the closing phenylalanine or tryptophan. D genes are given only for firm matches. The size of a clone is reported for some rows only, either as once, few or many, or as a class for expanded clones.

d_gene	v_gene	abundance	j_gene	CDR3aa	CDR3nt
TRBD1	TRBV19	few	TRBJ1-1	CASSIGTGTAFF	TGTGCCAGTAGTATCGGGACAGGGACAGCTTTCTTT
TRBD1	TRBV7-6	.	TRBJ1-6	CASSPLRTGGLLSPLHF	TGTGCCAGCAGCCCGCTGAGGACAGGGGGCTTATTGTCACCCCTCCACTTT
TRBD2	TRBV13	.	TRBJ2-5	CASSLTTLAGASQETQYF	TGTGCCAGCAGCCTAACAACACTAGCGGGGGCGTCTCAAGAGACCCAGTACTTC
.	TRBV9	.	TRBJ2-7	CASSVGSSYEQYF	TGTGCCAGCAGCGTAGGGAGCTCCTACGAGCAGTACTTC
TRBD1	TRBV19	.	TRBJ2-7	CASSETGPYEQYF	TGTGCCAGTAGTGAGACAGGGCCCTACGAGCAGTACTTC
TRBD1	TRBV7-3	.	TRBJ2-3	CASSSRSGTGGTDTQYF	TGTGCCAGCAGCTCAAGATCCGGGACAGGGGGCACAGATACGCAGTATTTT
TRBD2	TRBV30	once	TRBJ2-7	CAWRSSGRNEQYF	TGTGCCTGGAGGTCTAGCGGGAGGAACGAGCAGTACTTC
TRBD1	TRBV30	.	TRBJ1-5	CAWSVDRANNQPQHF	TGTGCCTGGAGTGTAGACAGGGCAAATAATCAGCCCCAGCATTTT
.	TRBV7-9	few	TRBJ1-2	CASSLAWDSTGYTF	TGTGCCAGCAGCTTAGCATGGGACTCAACGGGCTACACCTTC
.	TRBV5-1	.	TRBJ2-2	CASSFLGVTGELFF	TGCGCCAGCAGCTTCTTAGGGGTTACCGGGGAGCTGTTTTTT
.	TRBV30	.	TRBJ1-2	CAWSVVSAGFLGYTF	TGTGCCTGGAGTGTTGTATCTGCGGGATTCTTGGGCTACACCTTC
.	TRBV7-2	.	TRBJ1-2	CASSFSPSGSYGYTF	TGTGCCAGCAGCTTTTCCCCCTCGGGATCCTATGGCTACACCTTC
.	TRBV15	.	TRBJ2-7	CATSRDWRVPYEQYF	TGTGCCACCAGCAGAGATTGGAGGGTACCCTACGAGCAGTACTTC
.	TRBV5-6	once	TRBJ1-1	CASSAGGMNTEAFF	TGTGCCAGCAGCGCCGGGGGAATGAACACTGAAGCTTTCTTT
.	TRBV4-1	.	TRBJ2-5	CASSQDDQRETQYF	TGCGCCAGCAGCCAAGATGACCAGCGGGAGACCCAGTACTTC
.	TRBV19	.	TRBJ2-7	CASRSTALSYEQYF	TGTGCCAGTAGGTCGACAGCGTTATCCTACGAGCAGTACTTC
.	TRBV11-1	.	TRBJ2-7	CASSHGTLEVNEQYF	TGTGCCAGCAGCCACGGGACTTTGGAAGTCAACGAGCAGTACTTC
TRBD2	TRBV4-2	few	TRBJ2-7	CASSQAGPGGNEQYF	TGTGCCAGCAGCCAAGCCGGACCGGGAGGGAACGAGCAGTACTTC
TRBD1	TRBV6-1	.	TRBJ1-4	CASNRQGLGEKLFF	TGTGCCAGCAACAGACAGGGGCTAGGAGAAAAACTGTTTTTT
.	TRBV5-4	.	TRBJ2-5	CASSLGGASQETQYF	TGTGCCAGCAGCTTGGGTGGGGCCTCACAAGAGACCCAGTACTTC
TRBD1	TRBV18	.	TRBJ1-3	CASSRDRGLGNTIYF	TGTGCCAGCTCCCGGGACAGGGGGCTTGGAAACACCATATATTTT
.	TRBV12-5	.	TRBJ1-2	CASALVGSYGYTF	TGTGCTAGTGCTTTAGTCGGGTCCTATGGCTACACCTTC
TRBD2	TRBV7-2	.	TRBJ2-7	CASSQGALAGVYEQYF	TGTGCCAGCAGCCAGGGGGCACTAGCGGGAGTTTACGAGCAGTACTTC
.	TRBV28	few	TRBJ1-1	CASRTGSEAFF	TGTGCCAGCAGAACCGGGTCCGAAGCTTTCTTT
.	TRBV6-4	.	TRBJ2-2	CASSVQAGAGELFF	TGTGCCAGCAGTGTTCAAGCTGGAGCTGGGGAGCTGTTTTTT
TRBD1	TRBV27	.	TRBJ1-6	CASSFRQGARSPLHF	TGTGCCAGCAGTTTTCGACAGGGGGCAAGGTCACCCCTCCACTTT
.	TRBV7-3	.	TRBJ2-5	CASSPRDQETQYF	TGTGCCAGCAGCCCCCGCGACCAAGAGACCCAGTACTTC
.	TRBV6-1	.	TRBJ1-1	CASSEAVLQDLDTEAFF	TGTGCCAGCAGTGAAGCCGTTCTTCAGGACTTGGACACTGAAGCTTTCTTT
.	TRBV6-1	.	TRBJ2-1	CASRYSGFSFF	TGTGCCAGCAGATATTCAGGGTTTTCGTTCTTC
TRBD2	TRBV9	.	TRBJ2-7	CASSPREGTYEQYF	TGTGCCAGCAGCCCCCGGGAGGGAACCTACGAGCAGTACTTC
.	TRBV29-1	.	TRBJ2-7	CSVAGQFRGEQYF	TGCAGCGTTGCTGGACAGTTTCGGGGCGAGCAGTACTTC
TRBD1	TRBV5-1	.	TRBJ2-2	CASSLGDRGLTGELFF	TGCGCCAGCAGCCTTGGAGACAGGGGGCTGACCGGGGAGCTGTTTTTT
.	TRBV7-9	.	TRBJ2-7	CASSPPESVAGKSGEQYF	TGTGCCAGCAGCCCCCCCGAGTCGGTGGCAGGGAAGTCCGGCGAGCAGTACTTC
.	TRBV6-1	.	TRBJ1-2	CASSEDIDYGYTF	TGTGCCAGCAGTGAAGATATCGACTATGGCTACACCTTC
TRBD1	TRBV13	.	TRBJ2-7	CASSHQVTGGAHYEQYF	TGTGCCAGCAGCCATCAGGTAACAGGGGGCGCACACTACGAGCAGTACTTC
.	TRBV6-5	.	TRBJ1-5	CASSYSASSGNQPQHF	TGTGCCAGCAGTTACTCGGCCAGCTCGGGAAATCAGCCCCAGCATTTT
.	TRBV4-3	.	TRBJ1-2	CASSRKVRGNYGYTF	TGCGCCAGCAGCCGGAAAGTCAGGGGAAACTATGGCTACACCTTC
TRBD1	TRBV7-6	.	TRBJ1-4	CASSRLTGSNEKLFF	TGTGCCAGCAGCCGGCTGACAGGGTCGAATGAAAAACTGTTTTTT
TRBD2	TRBV2	.	TRBJ2-5	CASTTSGGAQETQYF	TGTGCCAGCACTACTAGCGGGGGGGCCCAGGAGACCCAGTACTTC
.	TRBV4-2	.	TRBJ2-7	CASSPRRGSYEQYF	TGTGCCAGCAGCCCTCGGAGGGGCTCCTACGAGCAGTACTTC
TRBD1	TRBV10-3	.	TRBJ1-6	CAISLQGNSPLHF	TGTGCCATCAGTTTACAGGGGAATTCACCCCTCCACTTT
.	TRBV28	.	TRBJ2-7	CASSLGGEDAYEQYF	TGTGCCAGCAGTTTAGGCGGGGAGGATGCGTACGAGCAGTACTTC
TRBD2	TRBV25-1	.	TRBJ2-7	CATSGLAGSYEQYF	TGTGCCACCAGCGGACTAGCAGGATCCTACGAGCAGTACTTC
TRBD1	TRBV6-5	.	TRBJ1-1	CASSPRGSTEAFF	TGTGCCAGCAGCCCCAGGGGGAGCACTGAAGCTTTCTTT
.	TRBV30	.	TRBJ1-6	CAWKSAGPSPLHF	TGTGCCTGGAAATCGGCAGGTCCTTCACCCCTCCACTTT
.	TRBV1	.	TRBJ2-3	CTSSQPPGLAGAPDTQYF	TGCACCAGCAGCCAACCCCCGGGACTAGCGGGAGCCCCCGATACGCAGTATTTT
TRBD1	TRBV11-2	.	TRBJ2-1	CASSSRGREQFF	TGTGCCAGCAGCTCCAGGGGGCGTGAGCAGTTCTTC
TRBD1	TRBV7-2	.	TRBJ1-2	CASSLTGQGTYGYTF	TGTGCCAGCAGCTTAACCGGACAGGGTACCTATGGCTACACCTTC
TRBD1	TRBV9	.	TRBJ1-1	CASSVATGGLGNTEAFF	TGTGCCAGCAGCGTAGCTACAGGGGGATTAGGGAACACTGAAGCTTTCTTT
.	TRBV6-5	.	TRBJ1-5	CASSRSVDQPQHF	TGTGCCAGCAGTAGATCGGTGGATCAGCCCCAGCATTTT
TRBD1	TRBV9	.	TRBJ2-5	CASSATGGGRGTQYF	TGTGCCAGCAGCGCGACAGGGGGCGGGAGAGGGACCCAGTACTTC
TRBD1	TRBV27	.	TRBJ2-4	CASSAGGIAKNIQYF	TGTGCCAGCAGTGCAGGGGGCATCGCCAAAAACATTCAGTACTTC
.	TRBV6-5	.	TRBJ1-3	CASSYGNSGNTIYF	TGTGCCAGCAGTTATGGTAACAGTGGAAACACCATATATTTT